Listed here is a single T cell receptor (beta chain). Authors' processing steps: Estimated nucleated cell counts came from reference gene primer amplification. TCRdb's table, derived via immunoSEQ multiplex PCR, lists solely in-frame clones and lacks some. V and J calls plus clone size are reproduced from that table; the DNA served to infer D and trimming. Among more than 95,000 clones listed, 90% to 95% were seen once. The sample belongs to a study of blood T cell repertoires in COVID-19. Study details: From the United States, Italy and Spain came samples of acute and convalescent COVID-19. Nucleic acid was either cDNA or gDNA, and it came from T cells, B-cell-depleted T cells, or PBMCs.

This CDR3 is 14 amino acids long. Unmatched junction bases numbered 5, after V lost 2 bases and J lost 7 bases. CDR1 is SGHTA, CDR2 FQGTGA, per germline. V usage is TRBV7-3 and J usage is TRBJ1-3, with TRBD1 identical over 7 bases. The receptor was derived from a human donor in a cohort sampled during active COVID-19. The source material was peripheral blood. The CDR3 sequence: CASSLVARGNTIYF. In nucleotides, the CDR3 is TGTGCCAGCAGCTTAGTAGCCAGGGGGAACACCATATATTTT.